The 21 T cell receptor beta chains in this list originate from one sample, sequenced in a study of T cell repertoires in cytomegalovirus infection. TCRdb independently ran MiXCR on the reads; one entry per CDR3 protein. This table holds more than 400,000 distinct CDR3 sequences, about 25% found once. The sample consisted of PBMCs. All receptors derive from a human donor in good health (CMV status not recorded). Some clones in this sample may be carry-over from other donors' samples.

This clonotype was detected only a few times. This rearrangement joins TRBV7-2 to TRBJ2-3; D tentatively fits TRBD1 or TRBD2 (5 bases each). The germline V gene has CDR1 SGHTA and CDR2 FQGNSA. This CDR3 contains 15 residues. The germline V and J ends were trimmed by 4 bases and 1 base, with 12 bases remaining between them. In DNA form, the CDR3 reads TGTGCCAGCAGCTCGGGACGGTGGGGCACAGATACGCAGTATTTT. It is translated as CASSSGRWGTDTQYF.

This sequence joins TRBV27 and TRBJ2-6; perhaps TRBD2 as D (6 bases). Trimming stripped 8 bases from V and 0 bases from J, with 14 bases between. The CDR3 totals 16 residues. Per the germline V gene, CDR1 is MNHEY and CDR2 is SMNVEV (reference sequence). CDR3 residues: CASAWDWRSGANVLTF. The CDR3 nucleotides are TGTGCCAGCGCCTGGGACTGGCGCTCTGGGGCCAACGTCCTGACTTTC.

This clonotype came up a few times. The chain links TRBV20-1 to TRBJ1-2; maybe TRBD1 (5 bases). The germline gives CDR1 DFQATT, CDR2 SNEGSKA (reference sequence). The CDR3 covers 16 residues. Trimming pared 7 bases from V and 7 bases from J, leaving 28 bases between. CDR3 DNA sequence: TGCAGTGTTTGGGTGGGGGGTGTCCGAACGAACACTGGCTACACCTTC. This sequence encodes CSVWVGGVRTNTGYTF.

This clonotype was counted many times. J is TRBJ1-1 and V is TRBV7-2; 7 bases align to TRBD1. V was clipped by 5 bases and J by 11 bases; unmatched bases: 11. In germline, CDR1 is SGHTA, CDR2 FQGNSA. This CDR3 spans 13 amino acids. The chain's CDR3 is CASSPTGTAGAFF. The CDR3 DNA follows: TGTGCCAGCAGCCCGACCGGGACAGCGGGTGCTTTCTTT.

The V call is TRBV28, the J call TRBJ2-7; D is perhaps TRBD1 (5 bases). CDR3 length: 12 residues. Germline V gives CDR1 MDHEN, CDR2 SYDVKM. The germline V and J ends were trimmed by 8 bases and 3 bases, with 11 bases remaining between them. In DNA form, the CDR3 reads TGTGCCAGCTTTGCCCAGGGCTACGAGCAGTACTTC. It yields the protein CASFAQGYEQYF.

This clonotype showed up just a few times. This rearrangement joins TRBV28 to TRBJ1-1; no clear D. Trimming removed 3 bases at V and 6 bases at J, with 5 bases between. This CDR3 spans 11 amino acids. Germline CDR1 is MDHEN and CDR2 is SYDVKM. The CDR3 here is CASSFGPEAFF. The CDR3 bases are TGTGCCAGCAGTTTTGGTCCTGAAGCTTTCTTT.

The gene calls are TRBV12-3 or TRBV12-4 and TRBJ2-6, with D possibly matching TRBD1 (5 bases). There are 18 residues in the CDR3. V was shortened by 3 bases and J by 0 bases, with 15 bases between the two germline ends. This CDR3 is CASSFYRRWTSGANVLTF. The CDR3 DNA is TGTGCCAGCAGTTTCTACAGGCGTTGGACCTCTGGGGCCAACGTCCTGACTTTC.

The rearrangement joins TRBV20-1 to TRBJ2-5; D is perhaps TRBD2 (6 bases). There are 15 residues in the CDR3. V was shortened by 3 bases and J by 5 bases, with 19 bases between the two germline ends. In germline, CDR1 is DFQATT, CDR2 SNEGSKA (reference sequence). The CDR3: CSASGRRALEETQYF. CDR3 coding DNA: TGCAGTGCTAGTGGTCGGAGGGCCCTCGAGGAGACCCAGTACTTC.

There are many counts of this clonotype. The V and J genes are TRBV7-2 and TRBJ2-2, with 7 bases aligning to TRBD2. The CDR3 length is 15 residues. The germline V gene has CDR1 SGHTA and CDR2 FQGNSA. V trimming: 5 bases; J trimming: 5 bases; junction bases outside the gene matches: 8. The CDR3 DNA is TGTGCCAGCAGCCGGACTAGATTGGATACCGGGGAGCTGTTTTTT. Encoded protein: CASSRTRLDTGELFF.

The CDR3 sequence is CASSLLIGRTGELFF. The CDR3 DNA reads as TGTGCCAGCAGCTTGTTGATAGGGAGGACCGGGGAGCTGTTTTTT. The chain combines TRBV5-6 with TRBJ2-2; a possible D gene is TRBD2 (6 bases). Per germline, CDR1 SGHDT and CDR2 YYEEEE. The CDR3 consists of 15 residues. Trimming took off 1 base at V and 5 bases at J, with 12 bases between the two ends.

This clonotype appeared a few times. The V gene is TRBV7-3, the J gene TRBJ2-6; D remains unclear. Germline CDR1 is SGHTA and CDR2 is FQGTGA. Trimming took 0 bases from V and 0 from J, leaving 6 bases between them. The CDR3 is 16 residues long. The CDR3 DNA reads as TGTGCCAGCAGCTTAACAGGATCCTCTGGGGCCAACGTCCTGACTTTC. This translates into CASSLTGSSGANVLTF.

This clonotype turned up a few times. The rearrangement joins TRBV27 to TRBJ2-3, with 7 bases fitting TRBD2. Trimming at V came to 5 bases and at J to 3 bases, leaving 14 bases not matched to a gene. Germline CDR1 reads MNHEY; CDR2 reads SMNVEV (reference sequence). There are 17 residues in the CDR3. The CDR3 loop reads CASSPLPGTTATDTQYF. In DNA, the CDR3 is TGTGCCAGCAGTCCCCTGCCGGGGACTACCGCAACAGATACGCAGTATTTT.

The gene calls are TRBV19 and TRBJ2-5; maybe TRBD1 (5 bases). CDR1 and CDR2 from the germline V gene are LNHDA and SQIVND (reference sequence). The ends were cut back, 6 bases at V and 4 bases at J, with 15 bases in the middle. The CDR3 sequence is 14 residues long. CDR3 in amino acids: CASSSSIRGETQYF. In DNA form, the CDR3 reads TGTGCCAGTAGCTCCTCTATTAGGGGAGAGACCCAGTACTTC.

This chain links TRBV6-2 or TRBV6-3 with TRBJ2-7; D unclear. The V end lost 4 bases, the J end lost 2 bases, and 6 bases lay between the germline ends. The CDR3 runs 12 residues. Germline V lookup: CDR1 MNHEY, CDR2 SVGEGT. CDR3 loop: CASSFPAYEQYF. CDR3 DNA: TGTGCCAGCAGTTTCCCTGCCTACGAGCAGTACTTC.

At least ten counts were recorded for this clonotype. This chain connects TRBV7-2 to TRBJ1-5; no clear D. Germline loops: CDR1 SGHTA, CDR2 FQGNSA. The V end was cut by 0 bases, the J end by 10 bases, with 10 bases between. The CDR3 runs to 13 residues. The CDR3 loop is CASSLAVATPQHF. As DNA, the CDR3 is TGTGCCAGCAGCTTAGCAGTGGCGACCCCCCAGCATTTT.

At least ten counts were recorded for this clonotype. J is TRBJ1-1 and V is TRBV7-2; D is unresolved. With 0 bases removed from V and 2 bases from J, the gap between germline ends came to 7 bases. Germline-derived CDR1 and CDR2 are SGHTA and FQGNSA. This CDR3 is 14 amino acids long. CDR3 loop: CASSLAPANTEAFF. The CDR3 nucleotides are TGTGCCAGCAGCTTAGCGCCGGCCAACACTGAAGCTTTCTTT.

The V gene is TRBV19, the J gene TRBJ2-3; D gene ambiguous. Germline assignment: CDR1 LNHDA and CDR2 SQIVND (reference sequence). This CDR3 is 18 amino acids long. V gave up 4 bases and J gave up 0 bases, with 20 bases separating them. The chain's CDR3 is CASSTSFLPGFSTDTQYF. The CDR3 DNA follows: TGTGCCAGTAGTACATCCTTCCTTCCGGGCTTTAGCACAGATACGCAGTATTTT. The variable domain in full, with the rest retrieved from reference TRBV19 and TRBJ2-3, is DGGITQSPKYLFRKEGQNVTLSCEQNLNHDAMYWYRQDPGQGLRLIYYSQIVNDFQKGDIAEGYSVSREKKESFPLTVTSAQKNPTAFYLCASSTSFLPGFSTDTQYFGPGTRLTVL.

This clonotype was recorded once. The V and J genes are TRBV20-1 and TRBJ2-1; TRBD2 matches at 10 bases. Germline values: CDR1 DFQATT, CDR2 SNEGSKA (reference sequence). This CDR3 spans 16 amino acids. V was pared by 3 bases and J by 4 bases, with 9 bases of the junction left unmatched. The CDR3 DNA follows: TGCAGTGCTAGGACCTTTGCTAGCGGGGGTTACAATGAGCAGTTCTTC. Amino acid sequence: CSARTFASGGYNEQFF.

The J gene is TRBJ2-5, the V gene TRBV7-9; 14 bases line up with TRBD2. The CDR3 runs to 17 residues. After removal of 3 bases from V and 4 bases from J, the junction contained 7 bases not matched to a gene. Germline CDR1 is SEHNR and CDR2 is FQNEAQ (reference sequence). CDR3 DNA sequence: TGTGCCAGCAGCTTGGGACTAGCGGGAGTTTTAAGAGAGACCCAGTACTTC. Its protein is CASSLGLAGVLRETQYF.

This clonotype appeared a few times. The chain couples TRBV4-1 to TRBJ1-1; D is ambiguous. The germline V and J ends were trimmed by 0 bases and 1 base, with 6 bases remaining between them. The CDR3 loop spans 14 amino acids. Germline V gene data show CDR1 as MGHRA and CDR2 as YSYEKL. CDR3: CASSQDPGNTEAFF. The CDR3, as DNA: TGCGCCAGCAGCCAAGACCCAGGGAACACTGAAGCTTTCTTT.

This clonotype was found a few times. The chain is built from TRBV6-2 or TRBV6-3 and TRBJ1-2; D not certain. The CDR3 totals 15 residues. Per germline, CDR1 MNHEY and CDR2 SVGEGT. V shed 2 bases and J shed 4 bases, with 14 bases lying between them. The CDR3 coding sequence is TGTGCCAGCAGTTACGTTTCCCGGGCCGGCTATGGCTACACCTTC. Its protein is CASSYVSRAGYGYTF.